The rows below give T cell receptor beta chains drawn from one sample of a study of blood T cell repertoires in COVID-19. TCRdb's copy holds only in-frame clones and misses some; the assay was immunoSEQ multiplex PCR. The table has a few hundred thousand clones, 70% to 90% seen once; the top ten hold approximately 1.3%. The sequenced sample consisted of PBMCs or T cells enriched from blood (not recorded which). The receptors stem from a man in his thirties or forties who had recovered from COVID-19. Each CDR3 is given with its conserved first and last residue. A D gene is named only where the DNA matches it firmly. For some rows the clone size is stated as once, few or many, or as a class when expanded; others skip it.

J: TRBJ1-2; length: 14; V: TRBV7-9; size: once; D: -; CDR3: CASSFPERGYGYTF; DNA: TGTGCCAGCAGCTTCCCTGAAAGGGGCTATGGCTACACCTTC
J: TRBJ1-1; length: 16; V: TRBV5-1; size: once; D: -; CDR3: CASSLATGTLNTEAFF; DNA: TGCGCCAGCAGCTTGGCTACCGGGACATTGAACACTGAAGCTTTCTTT
J: TRBJ2-7; length: 13; V: TRBV10-3; size: -; D: -; CDR3: CAIREAGLGEQYF; DNA: TGTGCCATCAGGGAGGCGGGGTTAGGCGAGCAGTACTTC
J: TRBJ2-2; length: 16; V: TRBV9; size: -; D: TRBD2; CDR3: CASSVGVGGGTGELFF; DNA: TGTGCCAGCAGCGTAGGTGTTGGGGGGGGCACCGGGGAGCTGTTTTTT
J: TRBJ1-2; length: 13; V: TRBV29-1; size: -; D: -; CDR3: CSVGTGQDYGYTF; DNA: TGCAGCGTCGGTACGGGACAAGACTATGGCTACACCTTC
J: TRBJ2-5; length: 14; V: TRBV7-3; size: -; D: TRBD2; CDR3: CASSYGTSEQTQYF; DNA: TGTGCCAGCAGCTACGGGACTAGCGAGCAGACCCAGTACTTC
J: TRBJ1-4; length: 13; V: TRBV6-5; size: -; D: -; CDR3: CASSPGLNEKLFF; DNA: TGTGCCAGCAGTCCAGGTCTTAATGAAAAACTGTTTTTT
J: TRBJ1-5; length: 15; V: TRBV5-1; size: -; D: TRBD1; CDR3: CASSPGTGGRQPQHF; DNA: TGCGCCAGCAGCCCGGGGACAGGGGGCCGTCAGCCCCAGCATTTT
J: TRBJ1-1; length: 18; V: TRBV6-2/TRBV6-3; size: -; D: -; CDR3: CASSWRARSRLMNTEAFF; DNA: TGTGCCAGCAGTTGGCGGGCCCGGAGCAGACTGATGAACACTGAAGCTTTCTTT
J: TRBJ1-5; length: 17; V: TRBV7-3; size: -; D: TRBD1; CDR3: CASSPRQGYIPNQPQHF; DNA: TGTGCCAGCAGCCCGCGACAGGGCTATATACCCAATCAGCCCCAGCATTTT
J: TRBJ1-1; length: 18; V: TRBV11-2; size: -; D: -; CDR3: CASSLDRWGARGSAEAFF; DNA: TGTGCCAGCAGCTTAGATCGGTGGGGGGCGCGGGGGAGTGCTGAAGCTTTCTTT
J: TRBJ1-5; length: 16; V: TRBV18; size: -; D: TRBD1; CDR3: CASSPSGTDSNQPQHF; DNA: TGTGCCAGCTCACCCTCCGGGACAGATAGCAATCAGCCCCAGCATTTT
J: TRBJ1-2; length: 14; V: TRBV27; size: -; D: -; CDR3: CASSLQANNYGYTF; DNA: TGTGCCAGCAGTTTACAGGCGAATAACTATGGCTACACCTTC
J: TRBJ1-4; length: 15; V: TRBV11-3; size: -; D: -; CDR3: CASSPDKKGAEKLFF; DNA: TGTGCCAGCAGCCCAGACAAGAAGGGAGCTGAAAAACTGTTTTTT
J: TRBJ1-1; length: 12; V: TRBV5-6; size: -; D: -; CDR3: CASSYSGTEAFF; DNA: TGTGCCAGCAGCTATAGTGGCACTGAAGCTTTCTTT
J: TRBJ2-6; length: 16; V: TRBV15; size: -; D: -; CDR3: CATSRRTPAGANVLTF; DNA: TGTGCCACCAGCAGGCGGACACCTGCTGGGGCCAACGTCCTGACTTTC
J: TRBJ2-3; length: 17; V: TRBV9; size: -; D: TRBD2; CDR3: CASSVPARGGLTDTQYF; DNA: TGTGCCAGCAGCGTACCCGCCCGGGGGGGACTCACAGATACGCAGTATTTT
J: TRBJ1-1; length: 12; V: TRBV30; size: -; D: TRBD1; CDR3: CACPGTASEAFF; DNA: TGTGCCTGCCCCGGGACAGCAAGTGAAGCTTTCTTT
J: TRBJ2-5; length: 14; V: TRBV10-3; size: -; D: TRBD1; CDR3: CAISEMTGGQTQYF; DNA: TGTGCCATCAGTGAAATGACAGGGGGACAGACCCAGTACTTC
J: TRBJ2-7; length: 15; V: TRBV28; size: -; D: -; CDR3: CASSPRGRIDYEQYF; DNA: TGTGCCAGCAGTCCCCGAGGGAGGATAGATTACGAGCAGTACTTC
J: TRBJ2-1; length: 20; V: TRBV9; size: once; D: TRBD2; CDR3: CASSVASVAREVAGGNEQFF; DNA: TGTGCCAGCAGCGTAGCTTCTGTCGCTCGTGAGGTAGCGGGAGGGAATGAGCAGTTCTTC
J: TRBJ2-6; length: 15; V: TRBV11-2; size: once; D: -; CDR3: CASSSRDSGANVLTF; DNA: TGTGCCAGCAGCTCCAGGGACTCTGGGGCCAACGTCCTGACTTTC
J: TRBJ1-3; length: 15; V: TRBV7-8; size: -; D: TRBD1; CDR3: CASSPDRDSGNTIYF; DNA: TGTGCCAGCAGCCCTGACAGGGACTCTGGAAACACCATATATTTT
J: TRBJ1-6; length: 14; V: TRBV15; size: few; D: -; CDR3: CATSRDSSNSPLHF; DNA: TGTGCCACCAGCAGAGATTCTAGCAATTCACCCCTCCACTTT
J: TRBJ1-2; length: 13; V: TRBV7-9; size: -; D: -; CDR3: CASSFLTRYGYTF; DNA: TGTGCCAGCAGCTTCCTGACACGCTATGGCTACACCTTC
J: TRBJ2-7; length: 15; V: TRBV7-6; size: -; D: -; CDR3: CASSDSGGTPYEQYF; DNA: TGTGCCAGCAGCGATTCCGGGGGAACCCCCTACGAGCAGTACTTC
J: TRBJ2-1; length: 15; V: TRBV5-1; size: -; D: TRBD1; CDR3: CASSEGQGSYNEQFF; DNA: TGCGCCAGCAGCGAGGGACAGGGGAGCTACAATGAGCAGTTCTTC
J: TRBJ1-1; length: 14; V: TRBV7-6; size: -; D: -; CDR3: CASSPAEGNTEAFF; DNA: TGTGCCAGCAGCCCCGCGGAGGGGAACACTGAAGCTTTCTTT
J: TRBJ1-2; length: 14; V: TRBV2; size: -; D: -; CDR3: CASSEQGVNYGYTF; DNA: TGTGCCAGCAGTGAACAGGGTGTCAACTATGGCTACACCTTC
J: TRBJ2-3; length: 14; V: TRBV4-1; size: -; D: -; CDR3: CASSLQLRTDTQYF; DNA: TGCGCCAGCAGCCTACAGTTGAGAACAGATACGCAGTATTTT
J: TRBJ2-5; length: 14; V: TRBV7-9; size: -; D: TRBD1; CDR3: CASSNPTGAETQYF; DNA: TGTGCCAGCAGCAACCCGACAGGGGCGGAGACCCAGTACTTC
J: TRBJ2-3; length: 18; V: TRBV27; size: -; D: -; CDR3: CASSPWWRGDTSTDTQYF; DNA: TGTGCCAGCAGTCCTTGGTGGCGGGGAGATACTAGCACAGATACGCAGTATTTT
J: TRBJ2-5; length: 13; V: TRBV6-5; size: -; D: -; CDR3: CASSNPGVGTQYF; DNA: TGTGCCAGCAGCAATCCAGGGGTGGGGACCCAGTACTTC
J: TRBJ1-6; length: 17; V: TRBV4-3; size: -; D: -; CDR3: CASSQDGSPGRYSPLHF; DNA: TGCGCCAGCAGCCAAGACGGATCCCCAGGGAGGTATTCACCCCTCCACTTT
J: TRBJ1-2; length: 13; V: TRBV30; size: once; D: -; CDR3: CAWIGPTAYGYTF; DNA: TGTGCCTGGATTGGGCCGACCGCCTATGGCTACACCTTC
J: TRBJ2-7; length: 14; V: TRBV5-5; size: -; D: -; CDR3: CASSLWDTTYEQYF; DNA: TGTGCCAGCAGCTTGTGGGACACCACCTACGAGCAGTACTTC
J: TRBJ1-5; length: 16; V: TRBV11-3; size: -; D: -; CDR3: CASSFTGLPSAQPQHF; DNA: TGTGCCAGCAGCTTTACAGGGTTACCCTCAGCTCAGCCCCAGCATTTT
J: TRBJ1-2; length: 16; V: TRBV3-1/TRBV3-2; size: -; D: -; CDR3: CASSQGGQDRVYGYTF; DNA: TGTGCCAGCAGCCAGGGGGGGCAGGATAGGGTCTATGGCTACACCTTC
J: TRBJ1-2; length: 14; V: TRBV9; size: -; D: -; CDR3: CASSPWGGSGGYTF; DNA: TGTGCCAGCAGCCCCTGGGGGGGGTCGGGAGGCTACACCTTC
J: TRBJ2-2; length: 16; V: TRBV5-6; size: -; D: TRBD1; CDR3: CASSRKMTGYTGELFF; DNA: TGTGCCAGCAGCAGAAAGATGACAGGGTACACCGGGGAGCTGTTTTTT
J: TRBJ2-4; length: 14; V: TRBV20-1; size: -; D: TRBD2; CDR3: CSASRGGGKNIQYF; DNA: TGCAGTGCTAGTCGGGGGGGCGGCAAAAACATTCAGTACTTC
J: TRBJ1-1; length: 15; V: TRBV6-5; size: -; D: -; CDR3: CASSYSVALNTEAFF; DNA: TGTGCCAGCAGTTACTCGGTGGCTTTGAACACTGAAGCTTTCTTT
J: TRBJ2-2; length: 11; V: TRBV5-6; size: -; D: -; CDR3: CASSLARELFF; DNA: TGTGCCAGCAGCTTGGCCAGGGAGCTGTTTTTT
J: TRBJ1-1; length: 13; V: TRBV6-4; size: -; D: -; CDR3: CASSDNGNTEAFF; DNA: TGTGCCAGCAGTGACAACGGGAACACTGAAGCTTTCTTT
J: TRBJ1-3; length: 18; V: TRBV18; size: once; D: TRBD1; CDR3: CASSPPGTGPLSGNTIYF; DNA: TGTGCCAGCTCACCCCCGGGGACAGGCCCTCTCTCTGGAAACACCATATATTTT
J: TRBJ1-5; length: 13; V: TRBV6-6; size: -; D: -; CDR3: CASSYRGNQPQHF; DNA: TGTGCCAGCAGTTACAGGGGGAATCAGCCCCAGCATTTT
J: TRBJ1-2; length: 11; V: TRBV7-9; size: -; D: -; CDR3: CAGDDGGGYTF; DNA: TGTGCCGGCGATGACGGAGGTGGCTACACCTTC
J: TRBJ1-2; length: 17; V: TRBV5-4; size: -; D: TRBD1; CDR3: CASSLVGGGQADYGYTF; DNA: TGTGCCAGCAGCTTGGTAGGCGGAGGACAGGCCGACTATGGCTACACCTTC
J: TRBJ1-3; length: 17; V: TRBV5-4; size: -; D: -; CDR3: CASSLFGTRSSGNTIYF; DNA: TGTGCCAGCAGCTTGTTTGGGACTCGTAGCTCTGGAAACACCATATATTTT
J: TRBJ1-1; length: 14; V: TRBV6-5; size: -; D: -; CDR3: CASSYSSRGTEAFF; DNA: TGTGCCAGCAGTTACTCGAGTCGGGGCACTGAAGCTTTCTTT
J: TRBJ1-6; length: 16; V: TRBV6-5; size: -; D: -; CDR3: CASSYSEAVYNSPLHF; DNA: TGTGCCAGCAGTTACTCGGAGGCGGTCTATAATTCACCCCTCCACTTT